This passage covers 20 T cell receptor beta chains from one sample sequenced in a study of T-cell reconstitution after alpha-beta-depleted transplantation in children. Preparation of the TCRbeta library used unique molecular identifiers. Each CDR3 protein is one row after TCRdb ran MiXCR on the PCR reads. The table has 200,000 to 250,000 distinct CDR3 sequences, roughly 10% seen once. The sequences come from PBMCs, collected before TCRalphabeta/CD19-depleted stem cell transplant. These receptors originate from a child in the first two years of life with acute myeloid leukemia, due to receive a stem cell transplant.

This clonotype was seen many times. V is TRBV28 and J is TRBJ2-6, with TRBD1 as a possible D gene (6 bases). Germline values: CDR1 MDHEN, CDR2 SYDVKM. CDR3 length: 16 residues. Between the trimmed V and J ends, which lost 7 bases and 2 bases, there was a span of 15 bases. The CDR3 region is CASNSYRAPGANVLTF. The CDR3 DNA reads as TGTGCCAGCAACTCCTACAGGGCTCCTGGGGCCAACGTCCTGACTTTC.

This clonotype was counted at least ten times. The chain recombines TRBV5-1 with TRBJ1-1, with 7 bases that match TRBD1. This CDR3 has 13 residues. The V and J ends lost 7 bases and 5 bases, in that order; junction bases with no gene match: 8. Germline CDR1 is SGHRS and CDR2 is YFSETQ. The CDR3 nucleotides read TGCGCCAGCCGTAACAGGGGCGAGACTGAAGCTTTCTTT. It encodes CASRNRGETEAFF.

This clonotype appeared many times. As DNA, the CDR3 is TGCGGGACAGGACCTTCTGGAAACACCATATATTTT. Translated, it gives CGTGPSGNTIYF. V usage is TRBV20-1 and J usage is TRBJ1-3; TRBD1 agrees at 8 bases. CDR3 length: 12 amino acids. The germline CDR1 and CDR2 sequences are DFQATT and SNEGSKA (reference sequence).

The sample holds many counts of this clonotype. This chain uses TRBV7-2 with TRBJ2-1; D is ambiguous. Trimming left V 0 bases short and J 4 bases short, with 10 bases between. In germline, CDR1 is SGHTA, CDR2 FQGNSA. This CDR3 is 15 amino acids long. In nucleotides, the CDR3 is TGTGCCAGCAGCTTAGCCGTACTGGTATACAATGAGCAGTTCTTC. It translates to CASSLAVLVYNEQFF.

Ten or more counts support this clonotype. The V gene is TRBV7-2, the J gene TRBJ2-1, with 7 bases identical to TRBD1. The CDR3 runs 15 residues. Trimming at V came to 5 bases and at J to 3 bases, leaving 7 bases not matched to a gene. CDR1 is SGHTA and CDR2 is FQGNSA in the germline V gene. CDR3: CASSLQTGNYNEQFF. The CDR3 region has the DNA TGTGCCAGCAGCCTACAGACAGGGAACTACAATGAGCAGTTCTTC.

This clonotype has only a few counts. The chain uses TRBV20-1 and TRBJ2-1, with D unresolved. The CDR3 consists of 11 residues. CDR1 DFQATT and CDR2 SNEGSKA come from the germline V gene (reference sequence). Trimming took 5 bases from V and 7 from J, leaving 9 bases between them. CDR3 DNA sequence: TGCAGTGCTTCTCAAGGGAATGAGCAGTTCTTC. Encoded protein: CSASQGNEQFF.

Ten or more counts support this clonotype. The V gene is TRBV9, the J gene TRBJ2-3; 9 bases match TRBD1. CDR1 and CDR2 from the germline V gene are SGDLS and YYNGEE. The CDR3 has 15 amino acids. V lost 2 bases and J lost 5; bases outside the gene matches: 6. The CDR3 region has the DNA TGTGCCAGCAGCGTCCGGACAGGGGTAAGAGATACGCAGTATTTT. Protein sequence: CASSVRTGVRDTQYF.

In this sample, this clonotype turned up many times. The CDR3 DNA follows: TGTGCCAGCAGCGATGCTTTTACCTACAATGAGCAGTTCTTC. The encoded protein is CASSDAFTYNEQFF. The chain has TRBV7-2 and TRBJ2-1, with no clear D. In germline, CDR1 is SGHTA, CDR2 FQGNSA. Trimming took off 5 bases at V and 2 bases at J, with 10 bases between the two ends. The CDR3 totals 14 residues.

In this sample, this clonotype turned up many times. The V gene is TRBV2, the J gene TRBJ2-7; D uncertain. Deletions cut 2 bases from V and 3 bases from J, with 5 bases between. The germline V gene encodes CDR1 SNHLY and CDR2 FYNNEI. The CDR3 length is 12 residues. The CDR3 sequence: CASSETLYEQYF. The CDR3 DNA sequence: TGTGCCAGCAGTGAAACTCTCTACGAGCAGTACTTC.

This clonotype was detected ten times or more. The rearrangement uses TRBV5-1 and TRBJ1-5, with D hard to call. The CDR3 loop spans 14 amino acids. Trimming cost V 5 bases and J 8 bases, with 17 bases left between them. The germline gives CDR1 SGHRS, CDR2 YFSETQ. The CDR3 DNA is TGCGCCAGCAGGCGGCAGGCCGTGGTGAAGCCCCAGCATTTT. The encoded protein is CASRRQAVVKPQHF.

As regards this clonotype: A single base separates this from a much larger clone, so it may be a read error. The CDR3 ends on some other residue instead of the conserved phenylalanine or tryptophan, so this is likely a read error. The limits of the CDR3 on the DNA are not certain, so only TCRdb's listed CDR3 is given. V is TRBV15 and J is TRBJ1-1; TRBD1 was called by the table and not checked on the DNA. Germline V gene data show CDR1 as LNHNV and CDR2 as YYDKDF (reference sequence). Counting both end residues, the CDR3 totals 15 amino acids. CDR3 sequence: CATSTLRDKASVVFL.

The sample holds many counts of this clonotype. The V call is TRBV20-1, the J call TRBJ2-3, with 8 bases lining up with TRBD2. After removal of 6 bases from V and 6 bases from J, the junction contained 11 bases not matched to a gene. The CDR3 contains 14 residues. Germline-derived CDR1 and CDR2 are DFQATT and SNEGSKA (reference sequence). The CDR3 nucleotides read TGCAGTGCGCGGCAGGGCGGGAGGTCGGATACGCAGTATTTT. It yields the protein CSARQGGRSDTQYF.

The sample holds many counts of this clonotype. V is TRBV9 and J is TRBJ2-6; D might be TRBD1 or TRBD2, each matching 6 bases. The CDR3 has 17 amino acids. Germline V CDR1 and CDR2: SGDLS, YYNGEE. The V gene lost 5 bases and the J gene lost 0 bases, with 15 bases spanning the gap. The CDR3 spells CASSREGGSSGANVLTF. CDR3 DNA: TGTGCCAGCAGTCGCGAGGGGGGTTCCTCTGGGGCCAACGTCCTGACTTTC.

In regard to this clonotype: Germline and junction disagree at one end, which may indicate a read error. The V gene is TRBV5-1, the J gene TRBJ1-1; weak D call: TRBD1 (6 bases). The CDR3 spans 16 residues. Germline V CDR1 and CDR2: SGHRS, YFSETQ. The CDR3 DNA reads TGCGCCAGCAGCTTGGGGATGGGCAGGGGCAACATTGAAGCTTTCTTT. It is translated as CASSLGMGRGNIEAFF.

This clonotype was found many times. The chain combines TRBV7-9 with TRBJ2-3, with D unclear. V lost 5 bases to trimming and J lost 9 bases, with 12 bases between them. Germline V gene sequence: CDR1 SEHNR, CDR2 FQNEAQ (reference sequence). The CDR3 is 12 residues long. In nucleotides, the CDR3 is TGTGCCAGCAGCCGCTTTGAGCAAACGCAGTATTTT. Amino acids: CASSRFEQTQYF.

This clonotype was recorded many times. This rearrangement joins TRBV10-3 to TRBJ2-1; maybe TRBD2 (5 bases). V lost 0 bases and J 6 bases, leaving 15 bases between the germline ends. The germline CDR1 and CDR2 sequences are ENHRY and SYGVKD. The CDR3 is 16 amino acids. For the CDR3, the DNA is TGTGCCATCAGTGAGTCCCGGGGAATAGGTCCCAATGAGCAGTTCTTC. Translating it yields CAISESRGIGPNEQFF.

This clonotype was seen at least ten times. This chain joins TRBV5-6 and TRBJ2-1, with D perhaps assigned TRBD1 or TRBD2 (5 bases each). Trimming pared 0 bases from V and 3 bases from J, leaving 10 bases between. Germline lookup yields CDR1 SGHDT and CDR2 YYEEEE. The CDR3 has 15 amino acids. The chain's CDR3 is CASSLVRDGYNEQFF. In DNA form, the CDR3 reads TGTGCCAGCAGCTTGGTGAGGGACGGCTACAATGAGCAGTTCTTC.

There are many counts of this clonotype. J is TRBJ2-1 and V is TRBV7-3; 11 positions match TRBD2. Germline-derived CDR1 and CDR2 are SGHTA and FQGTGA. Trimming cost V 11 bases and J 3 bases; bases outside gene matches: 3. The CDR3 length is 13 residues. The CDR3 bases are TGTGCCTCCGGGACTAGCGGCTACAATGAGCAGTTCTTC. Protein sequence: CASGTSGYNEQFF.

This clonotype has a count of ten or more. The chain is built from TRBV5-1 and TRBJ2-7; TRBD2 agrees at 9 bases. The trim removed 7 bases at V and 4 bases at J, leaving 9 bases unmatched. The CDR3 extends over 14 amino acids. Germline lookup yields CDR1 SGHRS and CDR2 YFSETQ. CDR3 sequence (DNA): TGCGCCAGCGGCCCCGGGACTAGCTTATACGAGCAGTACTTC. Encoded protein: CASGPGTSLYEQYF. The full variable domain, completed using reference TRBV5-1 and TRBJ2-7, is KAGVTQTPRYLIKTRGQQVTLSCSPISGHRSVSWYQQTPGQGLQFLFEYFSETQRNKGNFPGRFSGRQFSNSRSEMNVSTLELGDSALYLCASGPGTSLYEQYFGPGTRLTVT.

Ten or more counts support this clonotype. The rearrangement joins TRBV11-2 to TRBJ2-5, with 8 nucleotides matching TRBD2. The V and J ends lost 5 bases and 5 bases, in that order; junction bases with no gene match: 7. This CDR3 comprises 14 residues. CDR1 is SGHAT, CDR2 FQNNGV, per germline. DNA for the CDR3: TGTGCCAGCAGCACCGGGGGGGGTGCGGAGACCCAGTACTTC. As protein: CASSTGGGAETQYF.